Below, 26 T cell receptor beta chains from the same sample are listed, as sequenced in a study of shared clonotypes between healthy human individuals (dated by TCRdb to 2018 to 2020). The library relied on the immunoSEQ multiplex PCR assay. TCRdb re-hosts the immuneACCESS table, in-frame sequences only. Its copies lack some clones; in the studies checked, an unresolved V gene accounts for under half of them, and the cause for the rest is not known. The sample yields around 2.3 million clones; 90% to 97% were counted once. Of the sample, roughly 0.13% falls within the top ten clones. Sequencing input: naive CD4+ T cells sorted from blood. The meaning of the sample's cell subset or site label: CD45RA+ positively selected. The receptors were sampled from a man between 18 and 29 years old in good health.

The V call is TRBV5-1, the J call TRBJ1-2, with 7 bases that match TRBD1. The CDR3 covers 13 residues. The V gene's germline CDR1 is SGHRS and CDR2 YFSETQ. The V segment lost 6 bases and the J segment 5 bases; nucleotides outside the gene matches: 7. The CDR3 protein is CASTFQGDYGYTF. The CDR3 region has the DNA TGCGCCAGCACATTTCAGGGGGATTATGGCTACACCTTC.

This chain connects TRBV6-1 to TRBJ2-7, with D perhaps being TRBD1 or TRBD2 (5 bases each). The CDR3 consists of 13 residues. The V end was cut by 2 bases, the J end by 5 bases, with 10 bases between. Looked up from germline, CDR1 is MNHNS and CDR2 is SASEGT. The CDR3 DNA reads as TGTGCCAGCAGTGAAAGGGGAGTCAACGAGCAGTACTTC. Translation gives CASSERGVNEQYF.

The CDR3 loop is CASIGNRPEAFF. The CDR3 DNA follows: TGTGCCTCTATTGGGAACAGGCCTGAAGCTTTCTTT. This chain connects TRBV25-1 to TRBJ1-1, with TRBD1 as a possible D gene (5 bases). The length of the CDR3 is 12 residues. From germline, CDR1 is MGHDK and CDR2 SYGVNS. Trimming removed 11 bases at V and 6 bases at J, with 16 bases between.

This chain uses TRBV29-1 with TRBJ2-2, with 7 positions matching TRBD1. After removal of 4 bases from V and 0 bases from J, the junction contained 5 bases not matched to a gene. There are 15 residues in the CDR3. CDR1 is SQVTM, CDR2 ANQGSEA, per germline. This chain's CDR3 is CSVGTGTANTGELFF. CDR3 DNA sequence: TGCAGCGTTGGGACCGGGACAGCGAACACCGGGGAGCTGTTTTTT.

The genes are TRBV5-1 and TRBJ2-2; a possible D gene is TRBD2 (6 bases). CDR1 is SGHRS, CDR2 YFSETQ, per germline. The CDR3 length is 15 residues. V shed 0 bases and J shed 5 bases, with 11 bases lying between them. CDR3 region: CASSLASAGTGELFF. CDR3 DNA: TGCGCCAGCAGCTTGGCGTCGGCGGGGACCGGGGAGCTGTTTTTT.

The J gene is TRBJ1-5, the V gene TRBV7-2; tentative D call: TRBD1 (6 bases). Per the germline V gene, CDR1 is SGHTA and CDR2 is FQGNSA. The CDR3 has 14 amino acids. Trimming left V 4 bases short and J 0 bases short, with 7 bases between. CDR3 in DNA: TGTGCCAGCAGCTGGACAGCTAGCAATCAGCCCCAGCATTTT. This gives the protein CASSWTASNQPQHF.

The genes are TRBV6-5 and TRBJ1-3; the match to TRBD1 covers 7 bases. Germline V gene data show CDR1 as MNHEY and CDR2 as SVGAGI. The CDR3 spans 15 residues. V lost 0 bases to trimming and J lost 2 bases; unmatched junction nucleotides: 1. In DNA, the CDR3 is TGTGCCAGCAGTTACTCGGACAGGACTGGAAACACCATATATTTT. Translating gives CASSYSDRTGNTIYF.

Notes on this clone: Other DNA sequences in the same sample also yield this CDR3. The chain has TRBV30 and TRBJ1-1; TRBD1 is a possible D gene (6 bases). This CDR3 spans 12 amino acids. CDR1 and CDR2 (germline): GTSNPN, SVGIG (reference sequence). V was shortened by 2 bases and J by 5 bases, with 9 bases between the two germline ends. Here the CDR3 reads CAWSKGGTEAFF. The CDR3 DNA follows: TGTGCCTGGAGTAAAGGGGGAACTGAAGCTTTCTTT.

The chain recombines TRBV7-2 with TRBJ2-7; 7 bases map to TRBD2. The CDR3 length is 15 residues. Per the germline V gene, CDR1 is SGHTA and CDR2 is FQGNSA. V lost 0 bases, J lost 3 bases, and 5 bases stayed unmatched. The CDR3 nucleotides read TGTGCCAGCAGCTTAGCGTCGGGCGGGAGCTACGAGCAGTACTTC. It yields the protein CASSLASGGSYEQYF.

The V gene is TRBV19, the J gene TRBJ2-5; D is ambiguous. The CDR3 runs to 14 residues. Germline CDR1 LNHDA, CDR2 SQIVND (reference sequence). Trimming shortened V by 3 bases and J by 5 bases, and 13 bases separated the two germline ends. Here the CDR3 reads CASSMGSAAETQYF. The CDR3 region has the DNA TGTGCCAGTAGTATGGGGTCCGCCGCGGAGACCCAGTACTTC.

The CDR3 region is CASSWQGSSNSYNSPLHF. DNA of the CDR3: TGTGCCAGCAGTTGGCAGGGGTCCTCCAACTCCTATAATTCACCCCTCCACTTT. This rearrangement joins TRBV28 to TRBJ1-6, with D possibly TRBD1 on 6 matching bases. CDR1 MDHEN and CDR2 SYDVKM come from the germline V gene. The CDR3 has 18 amino acids. Trimming took off 4 bases at V and 0 bases at J, with 16 bases between the two ends.

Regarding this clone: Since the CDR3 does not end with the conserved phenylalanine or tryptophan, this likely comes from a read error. This CDR3 is CAWSVGDTQYL. The CDR3 DNA reads as TGTGCCTGGAGTGTTGGGGACACTCAGTACCTC. This chain joins TRBV30 and TRBJ2-4; tentative D call: TRBD1 (6 bases). Per germline, CDR1 GTSNPN and CDR2 SVGIG (reference sequence). The CDR3 is made up of 11 amino acids. Trimming left V 0 bases short and J 12 bases short, with 9 bases between.

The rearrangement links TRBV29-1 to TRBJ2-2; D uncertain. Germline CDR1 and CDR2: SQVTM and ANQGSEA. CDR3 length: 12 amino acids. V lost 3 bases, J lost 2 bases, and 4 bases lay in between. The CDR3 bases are TGCAGCGTTGACTCTAACACCGGGGAGCTGTTTTTT. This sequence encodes CSVDSNTGELFF.

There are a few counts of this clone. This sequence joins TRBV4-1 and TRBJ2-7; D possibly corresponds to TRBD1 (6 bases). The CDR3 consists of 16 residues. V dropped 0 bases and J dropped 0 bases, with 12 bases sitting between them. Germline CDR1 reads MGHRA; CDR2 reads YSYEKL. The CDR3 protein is CASSQDRYRVSYEQYF. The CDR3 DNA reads TGCGCCAGCAGCCAAGATCGCTACAGGGTCTCCTACGAGCAGTACTTC.

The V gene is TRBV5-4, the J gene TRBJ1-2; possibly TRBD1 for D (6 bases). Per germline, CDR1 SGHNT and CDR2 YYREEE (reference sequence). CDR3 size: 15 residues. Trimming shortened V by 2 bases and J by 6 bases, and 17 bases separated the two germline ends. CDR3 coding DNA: TGTGCCAGCAGCTTCGGGGGCAGGGGAGAGGATGGCTACACCTTC. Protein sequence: CASSFGGRGEDGYTF.

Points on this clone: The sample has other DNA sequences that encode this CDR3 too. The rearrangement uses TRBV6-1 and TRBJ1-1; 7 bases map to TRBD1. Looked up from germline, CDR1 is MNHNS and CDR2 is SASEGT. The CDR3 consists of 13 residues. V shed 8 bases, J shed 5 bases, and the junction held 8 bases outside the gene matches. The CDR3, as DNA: TGTGCCAGCCGGGCACAGGGGACGACTGAAGCTTTCTTT. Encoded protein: CASRAQGTTEAFF.

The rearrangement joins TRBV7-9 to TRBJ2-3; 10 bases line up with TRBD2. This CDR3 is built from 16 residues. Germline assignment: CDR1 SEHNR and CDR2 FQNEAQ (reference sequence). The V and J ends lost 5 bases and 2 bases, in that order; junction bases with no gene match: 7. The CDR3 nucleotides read TGTGCCAGCAGCCCCGTAGCGGGAGGCCTCACAGATACGCAGTATTTT. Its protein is CASSPVAGGLTDTQYF.

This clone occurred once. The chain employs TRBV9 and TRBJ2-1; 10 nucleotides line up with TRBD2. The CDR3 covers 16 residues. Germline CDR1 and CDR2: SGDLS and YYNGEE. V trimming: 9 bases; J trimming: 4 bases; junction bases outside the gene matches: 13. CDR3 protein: CATLSGRTQLYNEQFF. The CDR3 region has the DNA TGTGCCACCCTTAGCGGGAGGACGCAATTATACAATGAGCAGTTCTTC.

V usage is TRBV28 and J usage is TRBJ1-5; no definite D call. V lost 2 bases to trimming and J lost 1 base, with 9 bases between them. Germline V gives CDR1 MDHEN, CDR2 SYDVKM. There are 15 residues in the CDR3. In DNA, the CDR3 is TGTGCCAGCAGTTTAGAGGGTGGGAGCAATCAGCCCCAGCATTTT. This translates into CASSLEGGSNQPQHF.

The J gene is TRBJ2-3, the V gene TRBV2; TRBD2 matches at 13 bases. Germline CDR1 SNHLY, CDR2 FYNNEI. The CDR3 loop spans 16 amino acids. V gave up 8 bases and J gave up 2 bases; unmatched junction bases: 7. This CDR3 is CASGPGLAGLTDTQYF. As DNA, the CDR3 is TGTGCCAGCGGACCGGGACTAGCGGGGCTCACAGATACGCAGTATTTT.

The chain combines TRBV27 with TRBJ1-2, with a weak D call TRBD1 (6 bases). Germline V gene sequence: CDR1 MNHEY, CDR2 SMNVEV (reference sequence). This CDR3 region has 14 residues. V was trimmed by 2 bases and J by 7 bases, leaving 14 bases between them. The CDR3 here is CASSLNRVQGGYTF. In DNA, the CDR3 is TGTGCCAGCAGTTTAAACAGGGTTCAGGGTGGCTACACCTTC.

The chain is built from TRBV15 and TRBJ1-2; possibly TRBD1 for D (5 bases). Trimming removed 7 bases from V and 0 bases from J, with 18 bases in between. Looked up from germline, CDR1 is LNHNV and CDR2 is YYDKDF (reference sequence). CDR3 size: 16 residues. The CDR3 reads CATTRSGPFTNYGYTF. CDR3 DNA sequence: TGTGCCACCACGAGGTCGGGACCCTTTACTAACTATGGCTACACCTTC.

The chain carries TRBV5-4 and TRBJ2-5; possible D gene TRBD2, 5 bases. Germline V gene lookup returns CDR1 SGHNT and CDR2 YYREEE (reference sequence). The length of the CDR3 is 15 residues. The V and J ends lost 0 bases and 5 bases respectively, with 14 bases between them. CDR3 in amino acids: CASSLVGPAEETQYF. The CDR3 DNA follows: TGTGCCAGCAGCTTGGTGGGTCCAGCGGAGGAGACCCAGTACTTC.

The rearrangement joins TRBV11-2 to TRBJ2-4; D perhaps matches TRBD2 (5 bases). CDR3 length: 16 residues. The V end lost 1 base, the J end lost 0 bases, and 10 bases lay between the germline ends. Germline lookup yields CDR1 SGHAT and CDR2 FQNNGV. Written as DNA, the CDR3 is TGTGCCAGCAGCTTAGTTCCGGGAATAGCCAAAAACATTCAGTACTTC. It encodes CASSLVPGIAKNIQYF.

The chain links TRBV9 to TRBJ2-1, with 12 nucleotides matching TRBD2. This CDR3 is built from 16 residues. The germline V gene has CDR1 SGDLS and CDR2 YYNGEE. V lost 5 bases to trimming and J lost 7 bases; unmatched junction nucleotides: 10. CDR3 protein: CASSLEGLAGLNEQFF. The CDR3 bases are TGTGCCAGCAGTCTCGAGGGACTAGCGGGCCTAAATGAGCAGTTCTTC.

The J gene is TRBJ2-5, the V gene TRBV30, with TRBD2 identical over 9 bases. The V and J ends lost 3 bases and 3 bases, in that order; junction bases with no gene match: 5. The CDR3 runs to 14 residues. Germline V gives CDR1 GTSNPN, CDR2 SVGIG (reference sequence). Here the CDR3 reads CAWRGSGRKETQYF. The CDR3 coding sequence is TGTGCCTGGAGAGGGAGCGGGAGGAAAGAGACCCAGTACTTC.